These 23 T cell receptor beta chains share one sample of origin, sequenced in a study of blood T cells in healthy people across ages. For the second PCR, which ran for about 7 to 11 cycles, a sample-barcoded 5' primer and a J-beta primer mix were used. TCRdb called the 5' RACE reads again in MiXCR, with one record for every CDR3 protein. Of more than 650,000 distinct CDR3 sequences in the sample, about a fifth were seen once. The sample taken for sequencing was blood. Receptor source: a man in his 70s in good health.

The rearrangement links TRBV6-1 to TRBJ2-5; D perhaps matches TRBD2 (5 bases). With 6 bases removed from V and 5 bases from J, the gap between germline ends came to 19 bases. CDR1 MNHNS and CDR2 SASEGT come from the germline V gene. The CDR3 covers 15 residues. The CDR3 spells CASSLKPWGAETQYF. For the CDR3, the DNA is TGTGCCAGCAGCCTAAAGCCCTGGGGAGCGGAGACCCAGTACTTC.

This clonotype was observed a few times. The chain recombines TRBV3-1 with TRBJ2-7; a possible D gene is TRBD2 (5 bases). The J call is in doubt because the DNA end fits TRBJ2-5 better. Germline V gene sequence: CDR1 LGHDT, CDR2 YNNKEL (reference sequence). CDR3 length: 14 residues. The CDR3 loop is CASSLLWEQETQYF. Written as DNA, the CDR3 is TGTGCCAGCAGCCTCTTGTGGGAGCAAGAGACCCAGTACTTC.

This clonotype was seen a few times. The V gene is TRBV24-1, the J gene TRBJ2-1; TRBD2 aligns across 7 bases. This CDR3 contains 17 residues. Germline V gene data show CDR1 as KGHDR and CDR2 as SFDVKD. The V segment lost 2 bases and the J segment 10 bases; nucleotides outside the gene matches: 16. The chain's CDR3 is CATSDSSGGSPSGEQFF. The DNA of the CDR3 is TGTGCCACCAGTGATTCTTCGGGCGGGAGTCCATCCGGCGAGCAGTTCTTC.

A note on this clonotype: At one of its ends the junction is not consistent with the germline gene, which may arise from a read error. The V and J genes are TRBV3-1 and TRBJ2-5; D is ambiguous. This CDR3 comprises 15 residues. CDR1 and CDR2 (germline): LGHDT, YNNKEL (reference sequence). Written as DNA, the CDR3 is TGTGCCAGCGGCCAAGACGCAAGGTGGGAAGAGACCCAGTACTTC. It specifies CASGQDARWEETQYF.

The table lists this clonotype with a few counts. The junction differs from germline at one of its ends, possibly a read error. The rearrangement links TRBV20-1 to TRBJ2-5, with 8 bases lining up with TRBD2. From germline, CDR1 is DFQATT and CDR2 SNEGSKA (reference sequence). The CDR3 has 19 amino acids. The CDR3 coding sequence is TGCAGTGCTAGAGATAAAGGTTCGAGCGGGGGCCTACACCAAGAGACCCAGTGCTTC. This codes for CSARDKGSSGGLHQETQCF.

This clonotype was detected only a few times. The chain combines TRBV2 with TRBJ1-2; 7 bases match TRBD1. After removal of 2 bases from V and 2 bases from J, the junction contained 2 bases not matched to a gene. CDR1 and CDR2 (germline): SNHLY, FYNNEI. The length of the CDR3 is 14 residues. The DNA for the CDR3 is TGTGCCAGCAGTGAATGGGACAGAAACTATGGCTACACCTTC. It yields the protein CASSEWDRNYGYTF.

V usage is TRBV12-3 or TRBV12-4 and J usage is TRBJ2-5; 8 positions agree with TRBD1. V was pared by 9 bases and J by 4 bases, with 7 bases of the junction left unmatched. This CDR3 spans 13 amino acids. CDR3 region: CASVQGGLETQYF. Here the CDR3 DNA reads TGTGCCAGTGTACAGGGGGGATTAGAGACCCAGTACTTC.

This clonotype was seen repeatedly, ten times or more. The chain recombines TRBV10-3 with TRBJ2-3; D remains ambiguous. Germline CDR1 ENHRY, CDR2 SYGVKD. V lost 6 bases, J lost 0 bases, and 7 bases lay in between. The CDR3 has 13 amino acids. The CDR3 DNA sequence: TGTGCCATCAGGCCGTCTAGCACAGATACGCAGTATTTT. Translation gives CAIRPSSTDTQYF.

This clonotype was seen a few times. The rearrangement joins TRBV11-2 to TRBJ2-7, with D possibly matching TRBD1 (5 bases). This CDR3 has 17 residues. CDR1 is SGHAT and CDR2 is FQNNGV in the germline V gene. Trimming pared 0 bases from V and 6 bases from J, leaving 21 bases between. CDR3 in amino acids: CASSLDGQGTLQSEQYF. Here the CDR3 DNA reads TGTGCCAGCAGCTTAGATGGGCAGGGAACCCTCCAATCCGAGCAGTACTTC.

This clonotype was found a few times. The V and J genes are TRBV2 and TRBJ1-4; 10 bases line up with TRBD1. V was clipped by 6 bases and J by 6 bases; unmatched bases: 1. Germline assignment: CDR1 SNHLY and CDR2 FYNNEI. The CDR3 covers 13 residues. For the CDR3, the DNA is TGTGCCAGCAGGGGGACAGGGGATGAAAAACTGTTTTTT. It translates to CASRGTGDEKLFF. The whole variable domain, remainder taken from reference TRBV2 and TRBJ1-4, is EPEVTQTPSHQVTQMGQEVILRCVPISNHLYFYWYRQILGQKVEFLVSFYNNEISEKSEIFDDQFSVERPDGSNFTLKIRSTKLEDSAMYFCASRGTGDEKLFFGSGTQLSVL.

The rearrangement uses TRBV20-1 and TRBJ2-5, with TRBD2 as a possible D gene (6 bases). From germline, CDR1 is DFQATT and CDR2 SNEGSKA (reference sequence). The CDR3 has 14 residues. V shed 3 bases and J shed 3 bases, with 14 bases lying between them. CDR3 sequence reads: CSASITGLKETQYF. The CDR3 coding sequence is TGCAGTGCTAGTATCACGGGACTTAAAGAGACCCAGTACTTC.

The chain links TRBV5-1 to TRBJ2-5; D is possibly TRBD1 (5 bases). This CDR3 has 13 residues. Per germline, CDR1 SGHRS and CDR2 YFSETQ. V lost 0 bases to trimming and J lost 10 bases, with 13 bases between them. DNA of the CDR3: TGCGCCAGCAGCTTGGCCCCCTCGCAGGGCCAGTACTTC. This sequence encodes CASSLAPSQGQYF.

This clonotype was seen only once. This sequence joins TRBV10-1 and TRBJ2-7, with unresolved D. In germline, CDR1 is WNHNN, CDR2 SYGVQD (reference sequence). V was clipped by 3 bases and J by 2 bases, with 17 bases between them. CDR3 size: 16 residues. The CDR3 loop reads CASSDLPGRSAYEQYF. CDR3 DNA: TGCGCCAGCAGTGACCTTCCGGGCAGGAGTGCCTACGAGCAGTACTTC.

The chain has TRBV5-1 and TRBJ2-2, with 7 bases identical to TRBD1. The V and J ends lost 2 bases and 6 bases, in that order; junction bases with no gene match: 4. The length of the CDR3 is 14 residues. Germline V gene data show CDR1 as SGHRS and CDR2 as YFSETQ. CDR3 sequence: CASSFQGGSGELFF. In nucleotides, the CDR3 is TGCGCCAGCAGCTTCCAAGGGGGCTCCGGGGAGCTGTTTTTT.

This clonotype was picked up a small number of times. Written as DNA, the CDR3 is TGCGCCAGCAACCCTGCCGGGGAAGGCTACACCTTC. Protein sequence: CASNPAGEGYTF. V gene TRBV5-1 combines with J gene TRBJ1-2; D uncertain. V was clipped by 6 bases and J by 8 bases, with 14 bases between them. Germline CDR1 is SGHRS and CDR2 is YFSETQ. CDR3 length equals 12 residues. Drawing the rest from reference TRBV5-1 and TRBJ1-2, the complete variable domain is KAGVTQTPRYLIKTRGQQVTLSCSPISGHRSVSWYQQTPGQGLQFLFEYFSETQRNKGNFPGRFSGRQFSNSRSEMNVSTLELGDSALYLCASNPAGEGYTFGSGTRLTVV.

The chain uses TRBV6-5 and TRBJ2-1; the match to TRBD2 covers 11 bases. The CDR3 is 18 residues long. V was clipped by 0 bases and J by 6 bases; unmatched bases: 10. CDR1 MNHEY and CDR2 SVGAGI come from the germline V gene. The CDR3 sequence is CASSYSSSGGWRVNEQFF. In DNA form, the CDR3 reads TGTGCCAGCAGTTACTCCTCTAGCGGGGGGTGGCGAGTCAATGAGCAGTTCTTC.

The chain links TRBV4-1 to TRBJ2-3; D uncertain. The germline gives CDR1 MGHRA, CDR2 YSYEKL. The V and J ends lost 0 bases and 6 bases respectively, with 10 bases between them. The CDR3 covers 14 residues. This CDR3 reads CASSQDPVADTQYF. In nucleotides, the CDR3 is TGCGCCAGCAGCCAAGATCCCGTTGCGGATACGCAGTATTTT.

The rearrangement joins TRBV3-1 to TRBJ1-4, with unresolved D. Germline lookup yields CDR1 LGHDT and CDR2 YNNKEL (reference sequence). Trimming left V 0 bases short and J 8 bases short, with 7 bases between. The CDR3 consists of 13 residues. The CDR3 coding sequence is TGTGCCAGCAGCCAAGACTGGGAGGAAAAACTGTTTTTT. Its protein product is CASSQDWEEKLFF.

The chain's CDR3 is CATSRATGVDHEQYF. Here the CDR3 DNA reads TGTGCCACCAGCAGAGCAACAGGGGTAGACCACGAGCAGTACTTC. V is TRBV15 and J is TRBJ2-7, with 7 bases aligning to TRBD1. The CDR3 sequence is 15 residues long. V was clipped by 1 base and J by 5 bases; unmatched bases: 8. Germline V gene sequence: CDR1 LNHNV, CDR2 YYDKDF (reference sequence).

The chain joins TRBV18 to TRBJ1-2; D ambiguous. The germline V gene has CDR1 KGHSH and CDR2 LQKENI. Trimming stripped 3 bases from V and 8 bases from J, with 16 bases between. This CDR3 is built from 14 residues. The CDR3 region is CASSPSGREGGYTF. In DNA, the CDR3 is TGTGCCAGCTCACCCTCCGGGAGGGAGGGCGGCTACACCTTC.

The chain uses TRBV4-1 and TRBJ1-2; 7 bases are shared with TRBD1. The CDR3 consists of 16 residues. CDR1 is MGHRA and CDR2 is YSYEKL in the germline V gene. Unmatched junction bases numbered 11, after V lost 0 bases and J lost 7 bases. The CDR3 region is CASSQESSGGSSGYTF. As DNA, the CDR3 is TGCGCCAGCAGCCAAGAATCGTCAGGGGGATCGAGTGGCTACACCTTC.

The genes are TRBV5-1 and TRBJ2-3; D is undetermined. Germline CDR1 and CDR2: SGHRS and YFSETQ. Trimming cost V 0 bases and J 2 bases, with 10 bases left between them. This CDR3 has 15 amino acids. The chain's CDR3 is CASSLEGSSTDTQYF. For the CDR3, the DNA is TGCGCCAGCAGCTTGGAAGGCTCTTCCACAGATACGCAGTATTTT.

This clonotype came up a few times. CDR3 sequence (DNA): TGTGCCAGCACTCCAGGAACCCGTGGAGGAAAACTGTTTTTT. Its translation: CASTPGTRGGKLFF. The chain combines TRBV6-6 with TRBJ1-4; D is ambiguous. Germline lookup yields CDR1 MNHNY and CDR2 SVGAGI (reference sequence). The ends were cut back, 7 bases at V and 10 bases at J, with 19 bases in the middle. The CDR3 spans 14 residues.